This TCR beta chain stems from a study of T cell responses to AZD1222 COVID-19 vaccine. General study points: The number of AZD1222 recipients seropositive at baseline was only 6 or 7. Spike-wide vaccine-associated CD4 TCRs dominated at 160-218 and 743-854.

Comments on this clone: Its target is not known.

This CDR3 contains 11 residues. Germline-derived CDR1 and CDR2 are SGHAT and FQDESV (reference sequence). V was pared by 0 bases and J by 11 bases, with 5 bases between. Clones were read by immunoSEQ multiplex PCR, and TCRdb kept only the in-frame ones, dropping some. This sample has around 99,000 clones, with 70% to 90% found just once. V and J are TRBV11-1 and TRBJ2-1, with D hard to call. This receptor was obtained from an adult who received the AZD1222 COVID-19 vaccine. The sample consisted of peripheral blood, taken 28 days after the second AZD1222 dose. The CDR3 nucleotides read TGTGCCAGCAGCTTAGCGGGGAAGCAGTTCTTC. As protein: CASSLAGKQFF.